This section outlines one T cell receptor (beta chain) sequence together with its context. TCRdb's copy holds only in-frame clones and misses some; the assay was immunoSEQ multiplex PCR. The table lists approximately 68,000 clones, about nine tenths of them singletons. These data originate in a study of OX40 agonist ivuxolimab in advanced cancers. About the research overall: Three individuals attained partial responses, comprising one hepatocellular carcinoma case and two cutaneous melanoma cases.

Deletions cut 5 bases from V and 5 bases from J, with 15 bases between. The length of the CDR3 is 15 residues. The germline V gene encodes CDR1 SGHTA and CDR2 FQGNSA. Sample: CD4+ or CD8+ T cells sorted from blood, taken in a trial of the OX40 agonist ivuxolimab. The TCR comes from an adult with an advanced solid tumor such as melanoma, head and neck, liver or kidney cancer. The rearrangement joins TRBV7-2 to TRBJ1-4; D not certain. The CDR3 is CASSPSIGTNEKLFF. CDR3 DNA: TGTGCCAGCAGCCCATCTATAGGTACAAATGAAAAACTGTTTTTT.